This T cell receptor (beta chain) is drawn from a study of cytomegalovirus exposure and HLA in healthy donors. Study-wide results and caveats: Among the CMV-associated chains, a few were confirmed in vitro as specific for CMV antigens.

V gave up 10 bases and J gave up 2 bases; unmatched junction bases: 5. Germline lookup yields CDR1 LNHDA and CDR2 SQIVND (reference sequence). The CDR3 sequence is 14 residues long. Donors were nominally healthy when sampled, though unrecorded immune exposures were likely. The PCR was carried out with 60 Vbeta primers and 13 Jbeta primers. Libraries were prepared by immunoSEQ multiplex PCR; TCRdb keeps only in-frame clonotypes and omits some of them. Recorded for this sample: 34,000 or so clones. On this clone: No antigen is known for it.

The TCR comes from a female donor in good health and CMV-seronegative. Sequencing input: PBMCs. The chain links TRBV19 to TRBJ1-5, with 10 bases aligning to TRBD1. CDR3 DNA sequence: TGTGCCACTACGACAGGGGGCGGCAATCAGCCCCAGCATTTT. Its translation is CATTTGGGNQPQHF.